The rows below give T cell receptor beta chains drawn from one sample of a study of cytomegalovirus exposure and HLA in healthy donors. Only in-frame clones appear in the TCRdb table, and some are missing; sequencing was by immunoSEQ multiplex PCR. The sample shows more than 150,000 clones, 60% to 80% of them seen only once. The sample was PBMCs. The source is a man aged 45-60 years in good health and CMV-seropositive. Each CDR3 is given without its conserved first and last residue. The order of the fields is J gene, V gene, CDR3 protein.

TRBJ1-2,TRBV2,ASSGTGGIGGYGYT
TRBJ2-1,TRBV5-1,ASSLDPGKGFNEQF
TRBJ1-6,TRBV27,ASVDSNGGNNSPLH
TRBJ1-4,TRBV28,ASSPGTAGNEKLF
TRBJ2-5,TRBV9,ASSASVAQETQY
TRBJ2-5,TRBV7-8,ASSSGLRETQY
TRBJ1-2,TRBV28,ASTSLGANEDYGYT
TRBJ1-3,TRBV5-1,ASSPRQGSSNTIY
TRBJ1-2,TRBV5-4,ASSSSTNYGYT
TRBJ2-2,TRBV28,ASRRTGGRDGELF